This T cell receptor (beta chain) was recorded in a study of sequential checkpoint blockade in melanoma. Study-wide background: Both treatment sequences were followed by maintenance nivolumab. Twenty-two patients had matched tumor biopsies before treatment and at week 13 after nivolumab or ipilimumab alone.

The CDR3 has 17 residues. Trimming removed 1 base at V and 0 bases at J, with 10 bases between. CDR1 SGHNT and CDR2 YENEEA come from the germline V gene. The treatment here: randomized to nivolumab then ipilimumab (arm A) or the reverse (arm B). No patient had prior DNA-damaging chemotherapy. Study-level points and caveats: Patients with week-13 increases in T-cell fraction and clonality benefited about 30 times more often.

Assay used: immunoSEQ multiplex PCR; TCRdb lists only in-frame clones, some missing. The sample includes approximately 13,000 clones, about 28% of them seen just once. This clone was counted at least ten times. What it recognizes is unknown. This chain joins TRBV11-3 and TRBJ2-6; D call uncertain. Sample: tumor tissue (inferred from file names), taken from a patient given nivolumab and ipilimumab in sequence. This clonotype originated in a human donor with melanoma. CDR3 protein: CASSLGSSNSGANVLTF. The CDR3 coding sequence is TGTGCCAGCAGCTTAGGGTCGTCGAACTCTGGGGCCAACGTCCTGACTTTC. Full variable domain (missing parts from reference TRBV11-3 and TRBJ2-6): EAGVVQSPRYKIIEKKQPVAFWCNPISGHNTLYWYLQNLGQGPELLIRYENEEAVDDSQLPKDRFSAERLKGVDSTLKIQPAELGDSAVYLCASSLGSSNSGANVLTFGAGSRLTVL.